These 21 T cell receptor beta chains were sequenced from one sample in a study of blood T cells in healthy people across ages. The authors ran a second PCR of 7 to 11 cycles using a sample-barcoded 5' primer and a J-beta primer mix. One entry per CDR3 protein, called by TCRdb with MiXCR from the 5' RACE reads. Of some 1.8 million distinct CDR3 sequences in the sample, 39% were seen once. The sequenced material came from blood. These TCRs come from a human donor in good health.

This clonotype was recorded at least ten times. CDR3 nucleotide sequence: TGTGCCAGCAGCTTGTTGATTGTGGGACTAGCGGGCCAAGAGACCCAGTACTTC. Translation gives CASSLLIVGLAGQETQYF. This rearrangement joins TRBV5-6 to TRBJ2-5; 12 bases line up with TRBD2. V lost 1 base to trimming and J lost 1 base; unmatched junction nucleotides: 8. The germline V gene encodes CDR1 SGHDT and CDR2 YYEEEE. The CDR3 consists of 18 residues.

This clonotype was found a few times. J is TRBJ2-7 and V is TRBV20-1, with a possible D match to TRBD2 (6 bases). V was pared by 0 bases and J by 0 bases, with 12 bases between. Germline V CDR1 and CDR2: DFQATT, SNEGSKA (reference sequence). The CDR3 runs 15 residues. The DNA for the CDR3 is TGCAGTGCTAGAGAGGGGGGATGGAGCTCCTACGAGCAGTACTTC. This translates into CSAREGGWSSYEQYF.

On this clonotype: A much larger clonotype is one base distant, so this may be a read error. The rearrangement joins TRBV5-1 to TRBJ2-6; D is possibly TRBD1 or TRBD2 (5 bases each). Germline V gene data show CDR1 as SGHRS and CDR2 as YFSETQ. The CDR3 totals 15 residues. CDR3 protein: CASSLAVSGGNVLTF. The CDR3 DNA follows: TGCGCCAGCAGCTTGGCCGTGTCTGGGGGCAACGTCCTGACTTTC.

The chain employs TRBV5-1 and TRBJ2-1, with 7 bases lining up with TRBD1. The ends lost 4 bases at V and 2 bases at J; junction bases unmatched: 9. CDR1 and CDR2 (germline): SGHRS, YFSETQ. CDR3 length: 16 residues. The CDR3 spells CASSRGQSSPYNEQFF. The CDR3, as DNA: TGCGCCAGCAGCCGGGGACAGTCGAGCCCCTACAATGAGCAGTTCTTC.

The chain has TRBV5-4 and TRBJ1-1, with D tentatively TRBD1 (5 bases). The CDR3 sequence is 15 residues long. Trimming took 0 bases from V and 5 from J, leaving 14 bases between them. CDR1 and CDR2 (germline): SGHNT, YYREEE (reference sequence). The CDR3 sequence is CASSLEPGQDTEAFF. The DNA for the CDR3 is TGTGCCAGCAGCTTGGAGCCAGGGCAAGATACTGAAGCTTTCTTT.

This clonotype was recorded a few times. V gene TRBV5-1 combines with J gene TRBJ1-5; TRBD1 might be the D (5 bases). The ends were cut back, 4 bases at V and 0 bases at J, with 11 bases in the middle. The CDR3 spans 15 residues. Germline V gene lookup returns CDR1 SGHRS and CDR2 YFSETQ. CDR3 nucleotides: TGCGCCAGCAGCCCAGGGATCAATAGCAATCAGCCCCAGCATTTT. Its protein is CASSPGINSNQPQHF.

This clonotype was seen a few times. V is TRBV5-1 and J is TRBJ2-2, with 10 bases matching TRBD1. Trimming cost V 4 bases and J 8 bases; bases outside gene matches: 8. CDR3 length: 15 amino acids. CDR1 SGHRS and CDR2 YFSETQ come from the germline V gene. In DNA, the CDR3 is TGCGCCAGCAGCATCCGCGACAGGGGGCTTGGGGAGCTGTTTTTT. It specifies CASSIRDRGLGELFF.

The sample holds a few counts of this clonotype. This sequence joins TRBV5-1 and TRBJ2-1, with TRBD2 matching 16 bases. In germline, CDR1 is SGHRS, CDR2 YFSETQ. This CDR3 is 16 amino acids long. V dropped 7 bases and J dropped 6; count of bases not matched to a gene: 7. CDR3 sequence: CASQGGTSGGGNEQFF. In DNA, the CDR3 is TGCGCCAGCCAAGGAGGGACTAGCGGGGGGGGCAATGAGCAGTTCTTC.

The rearrangement joins TRBV4-2 to TRBJ2-1; D may be TRBD1 (5 bases). Germline values: CDR1 LGHNA, CDR2 YNFKEQ. Trimming took off 0 bases at V and 3 bases at J, with 15 bases between the two ends. The CDR3 consists of 17 residues. CDR3 sequence (DNA): TGTGCCAGCAGCCAAGATGGTGGGGCCCTCCTCTACAATGAGCAGTTCTTC. This gives the protein CASSQDGGALLYNEQFF.

This clonotype was seen a single time. This chain joins TRBV29-1 and TRBJ1-3; D gene uncertain. The CDR3 sequence is 13 residues long. Germline V gene lookup returns CDR1 SQVTM and CDR2 ANQGSEA. V was clipped by 6 bases and J by 4 bases, with 13 bases between them. DNA of the CDR3: TGCAGCGTCGCGTATGGGAAAGGAAACACCATATATTTT. This translates into CSVAYGKGNTIYF.

The chain employs TRBV9 and TRBJ1-2, with D possibly being TRBD1 (6 bases). Germline loops: CDR1 SGDLS, CDR2 YYNGEE. The CDR3 contains 18 residues. The germline V and J ends were trimmed by 5 bases and 0 bases, with 23 bases remaining between them. The CDR3 nucleotides are TGTGCCAGCAGTTCTAACCAGGACAGAACATCAGCTAACTATGGCTACACCTTC. This translates into CASSSNQDRTSANYGYTF.

This clonotype has more than one count but fewer than ten. Relative to the germline gene, one junction end is altered; a read error may explain this. The chain has TRBV7-9 and TRBJ2-1; TRBD1 agrees at 8 bases. The CDR3 sequence is 15 residues long. Germline V gene lookup returns CDR1 SEHNR and CDR2 FQNEAQ (reference sequence). CDR3 coding DNA: TGTGCCAGCAGCCTAGCAGGGGGCTGGAACAATGAGCAGTTCTTC. Translated, it gives CASSLAGGWNNEQFF.

Only a few counts were recorded for this clonotype. The rearrangement links TRBV4-3 to TRBJ2-1; D is possibly TRBD2 (6 bases). This CDR3 spans 16 amino acids. Germline CDR1 LGHNA, CDR2 YSLEER. Trimming took off 0 bases at V and 9 bases at J, with 18 bases between the two ends. In nucleotides, the CDR3 is TGCGCCAGCAGCCAAGAGGCCCTCTGGCGGGGAGGTGAGCAGTTCTTC. Amino acid sequence: CASSQEALWRGGEQFF.

The V gene is TRBV2, the J gene TRBJ2-7; 13 nucleotides line up with TRBD2. The CDR3 runs to 13 residues. The V and J ends lost 6 bases and 6 bases, in that order; junction bases with no gene match: 2. Germline V gives CDR1 SNHLY, CDR2 FYNNEI. CDR3 loop: CASRLAGGLEQYF. The CDR3 coding sequence is TGTGCCAGCAGACTAGCGGGGGGGCTCGAGCAGTACTTC.

CDR3 nucleotides: TGTGCCAGCAGCAGCGTTCAGGGAGTCACTGAAGCTTTCTTT. This codes for CASSSVQGVTEAFF. V and J are TRBV9 and TRBJ1-1, with D perhaps TRBD1 (5 bases). The germline V gene has CDR1 SGDLS and CDR2 YYNGEE. The CDR3 totals 14 residues. Between the trimmed V and J ends, which lost 4 bases and 4 bases, there was a span of 14 bases.

This clonotype has just a few counts. The J gene is TRBJ2-6, the V gene TRBV6-2 or TRBV6-3, with D possibly TRBD1 on 5 matching bases. V was cut by 0 bases and J by 4 bases, with 10 bases left in between. This CDR3 is 16 amino acids long. The germline CDR1 and CDR2 sequences are MNHEY and SVGEGT. The CDR3 region is CASSYSATAGANVLTF. Here the CDR3 DNA reads TGTGCCAGCAGTTACTCGGCGACAGCGGGGGCCAACGTCCTGACTTTC.

The rearrangement uses TRBV20-1 and TRBJ2-5; the D gene is possibly TRBD2 (5 bases). The germline V gene has CDR1 DFQATT and CDR2 SNEGSKA (reference sequence). V lost 0 bases and J lost 13, with 21 bases in between. The CDR3 loop spans 14 amino acids. CDR3 DNA: TGCAGTGCTAGAGATGAAACCGACCGCTGGGAGCGGTACTTC. It encodes CSARDETDRWERYF.

This clonotype was counted only a few times. The chain couples TRBV4-3 to TRBJ1-1; the D is unclear. CDR1 and CDR2 (germline): LGHNA, YSLEER. The CDR3 is 14 residues long. Trimming took off 3 bases at V and 0 bases at J, with 8 bases between the two ends. The CDR3 region is CASSQPTVNTEAFF. As DNA, the CDR3 is TGCGCCAGCAGCCAGCCGACGGTGAACACTGAAGCTTTCTTT.

This clonotype turned up a few times. The chain employs TRBV4-1 and TRBJ2-7; D may match TRBD1 or TRBD2 (5 bases each). Germline V lookup: CDR1 MGHRA, CDR2 YSYEKL. The CDR3 extends over 15 amino acids. The V gene lost 4 bases and the J gene lost 0 bases, with 13 bases spanning the gap. This chain's CDR3 is CASSRLVGDSYEQYF. CDR3 DNA: TGCGCCAGCAGCCGTTTGGTGGGGGACTCCTACGAGCAGTACTTC.

The rearrangement links TRBV7-2 to TRBJ2-1, with 7 positions matching TRBD2. The junction had 5 bases not matched to a gene; V was cut back by 5 bases and J by 4 bases. The CDR3 is 14 residues long. Germline lookup yields CDR1 SGHTA and CDR2 FQGNSA. As DNA, the CDR3 is TGTGCCAGCAGCCCCCGGCGGGAGTACAATGAGCAGTTCTTC. Its protein product is CASSPRREYNEQFF.

The chain couples TRBV6-1 to TRBJ2-2, with 8 bases matching TRBD1. Trimming took 6 bases from V and 0 from J; bases not matched to a gene: 0. The germline gives CDR1 MNHNS, CDR2 SASEGT. CDR3 length equals 14 residues. The CDR3: CASRTGANTGELFF. The CDR3 nucleotides are TGTGCCAGCAGGACAGGGGCGAACACCGGGGAGCTGTTTTTT.